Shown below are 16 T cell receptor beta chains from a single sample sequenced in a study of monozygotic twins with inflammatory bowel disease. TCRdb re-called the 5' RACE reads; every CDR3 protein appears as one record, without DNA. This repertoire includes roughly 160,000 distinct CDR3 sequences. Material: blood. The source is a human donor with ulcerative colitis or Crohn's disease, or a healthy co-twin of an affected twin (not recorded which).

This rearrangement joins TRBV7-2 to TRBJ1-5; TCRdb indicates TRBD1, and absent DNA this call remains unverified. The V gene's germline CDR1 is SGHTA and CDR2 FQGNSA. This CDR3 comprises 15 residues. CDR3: CASSSDRELSQPQHF.

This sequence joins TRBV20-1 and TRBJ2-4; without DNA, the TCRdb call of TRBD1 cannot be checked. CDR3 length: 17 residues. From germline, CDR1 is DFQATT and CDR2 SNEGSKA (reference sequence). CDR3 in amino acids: CSAQRDTSRVAKNIQYF.

The chain's CDR3 is CASTISGRASTGELFF. The rearrangement joins TRBV6-1 to TRBJ2-2; TCRdb's D call, TRBD2, is unchecked because there is no DNA. This CDR3 has 16 residues. Looked up from germline, CDR1 is MNHNS and CDR2 is SASEGT.

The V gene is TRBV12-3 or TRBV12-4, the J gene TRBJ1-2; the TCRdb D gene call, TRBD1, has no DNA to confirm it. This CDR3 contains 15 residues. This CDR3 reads CASSFYGGSRYGYTF.

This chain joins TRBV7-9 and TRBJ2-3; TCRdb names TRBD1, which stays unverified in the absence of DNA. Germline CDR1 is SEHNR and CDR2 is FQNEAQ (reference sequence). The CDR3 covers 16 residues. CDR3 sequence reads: CASRPALGSGGRTQYF. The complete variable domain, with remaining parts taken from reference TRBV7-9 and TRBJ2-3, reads DTGVSQNPRHKITKRGQNVTFRCDPISEHNRLYWYRQTLGQGPEFLTYFQNEAQLEKSRLLSDRFSAERPKGSFSTLEIQRTEQGDSAMYLCASRPALGSGGRTQYFGPGTRLTVL.

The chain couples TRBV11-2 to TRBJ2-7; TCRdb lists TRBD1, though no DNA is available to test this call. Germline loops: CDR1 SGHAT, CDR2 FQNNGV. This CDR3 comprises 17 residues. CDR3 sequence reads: CASSLVGSGTGSYEQYF.

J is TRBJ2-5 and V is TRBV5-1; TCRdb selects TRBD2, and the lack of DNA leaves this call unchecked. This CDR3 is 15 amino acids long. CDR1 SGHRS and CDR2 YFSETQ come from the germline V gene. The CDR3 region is CASSSGSGIQETQYF.

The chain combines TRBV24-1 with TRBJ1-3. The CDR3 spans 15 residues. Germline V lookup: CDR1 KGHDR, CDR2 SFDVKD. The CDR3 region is CATSDRRGSGNTIYF.

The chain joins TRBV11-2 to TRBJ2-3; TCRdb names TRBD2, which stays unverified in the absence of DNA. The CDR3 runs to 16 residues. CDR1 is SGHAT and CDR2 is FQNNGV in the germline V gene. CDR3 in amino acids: CASTPDVAGWTDTLYF.

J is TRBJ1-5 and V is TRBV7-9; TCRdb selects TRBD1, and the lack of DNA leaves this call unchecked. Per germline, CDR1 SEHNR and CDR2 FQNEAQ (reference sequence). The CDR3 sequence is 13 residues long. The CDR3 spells CASSRDRDGPQHF. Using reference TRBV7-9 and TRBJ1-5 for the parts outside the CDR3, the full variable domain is DTGVSQNPRHKITKRGQNVTFRCDPISEHNRLYWYRQTLGQGPEFLTYFQNEAQLEKSRLLSDRFSAERPKGSFSTLEIQRTEQGDSAMYLCASSRDRDGPQHFGDGTRLSIL.

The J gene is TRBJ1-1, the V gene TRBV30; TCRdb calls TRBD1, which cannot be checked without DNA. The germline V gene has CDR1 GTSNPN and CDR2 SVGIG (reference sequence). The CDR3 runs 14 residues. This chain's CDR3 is CAWSVWDVNTEAFF.

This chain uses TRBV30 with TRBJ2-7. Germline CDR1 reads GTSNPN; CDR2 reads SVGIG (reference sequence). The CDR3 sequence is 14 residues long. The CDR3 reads CAWSVTETTYEQYF.

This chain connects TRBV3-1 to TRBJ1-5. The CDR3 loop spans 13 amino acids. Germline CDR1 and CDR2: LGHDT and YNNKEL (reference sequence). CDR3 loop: CASSLTDNQPQHF.

Here the CDR3 reads CASSLRDPNYGYTF. The rearrangement links TRBV5-8 to TRBJ1-2. The CDR3 has 14 residues. Germline assignment: CDR1 SGHTS and CDR2 YDEGEE. The variable domain in full, with the rest retrieved from reference TRBV5-8 and TRBJ1-2, is EAGVTQSPTHLIKTRGQQATLRCSPISGHTSVYWYQQALGLGLQFLLWYDEGEERNRGNFPPRFSGRQFPNYSSELNVNALELEDSALYLCASSLRDPNYGYTFGSGTRLTVV.

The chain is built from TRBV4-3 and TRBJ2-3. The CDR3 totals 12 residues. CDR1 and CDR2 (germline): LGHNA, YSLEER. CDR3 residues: CASSQATETQYF.

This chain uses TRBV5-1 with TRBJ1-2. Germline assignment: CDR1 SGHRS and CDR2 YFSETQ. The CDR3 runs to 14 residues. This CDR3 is CASSLEPADYGYTF.